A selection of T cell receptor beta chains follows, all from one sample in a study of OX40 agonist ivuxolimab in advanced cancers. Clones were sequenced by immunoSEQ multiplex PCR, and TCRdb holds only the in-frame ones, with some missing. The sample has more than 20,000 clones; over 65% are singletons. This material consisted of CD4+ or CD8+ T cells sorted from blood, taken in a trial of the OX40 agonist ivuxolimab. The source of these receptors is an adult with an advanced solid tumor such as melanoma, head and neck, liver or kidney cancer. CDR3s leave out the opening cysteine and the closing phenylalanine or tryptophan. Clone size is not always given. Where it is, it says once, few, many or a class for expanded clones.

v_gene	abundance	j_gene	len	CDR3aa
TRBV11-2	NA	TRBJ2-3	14	ASSLAGGRGTDTQY
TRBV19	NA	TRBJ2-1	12	ASSIDGSYNEQF
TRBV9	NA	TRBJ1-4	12	ASTEGVTNEKLF
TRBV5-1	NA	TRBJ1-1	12	ASSLGLMNTEAF
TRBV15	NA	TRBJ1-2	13	ATSRDLGRSMNYT
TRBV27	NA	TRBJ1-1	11	ASSLDWNTEAF
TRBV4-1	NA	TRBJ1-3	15	ASSQGLGQITGNTIY
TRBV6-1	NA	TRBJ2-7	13	ASSLGQGSSYEQY
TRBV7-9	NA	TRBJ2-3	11	ASSLTNFDTQY
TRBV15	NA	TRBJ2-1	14	ATTVGASGVYNEQF
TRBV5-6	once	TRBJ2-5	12	ASRPQGARETQY
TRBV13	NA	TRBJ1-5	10	ASSASQGPQH
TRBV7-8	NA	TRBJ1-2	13	ASSLGGGAGSGYT
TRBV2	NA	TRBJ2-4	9	ASNRGDIQY
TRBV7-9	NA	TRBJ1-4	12	ASSSGQLNEKLF